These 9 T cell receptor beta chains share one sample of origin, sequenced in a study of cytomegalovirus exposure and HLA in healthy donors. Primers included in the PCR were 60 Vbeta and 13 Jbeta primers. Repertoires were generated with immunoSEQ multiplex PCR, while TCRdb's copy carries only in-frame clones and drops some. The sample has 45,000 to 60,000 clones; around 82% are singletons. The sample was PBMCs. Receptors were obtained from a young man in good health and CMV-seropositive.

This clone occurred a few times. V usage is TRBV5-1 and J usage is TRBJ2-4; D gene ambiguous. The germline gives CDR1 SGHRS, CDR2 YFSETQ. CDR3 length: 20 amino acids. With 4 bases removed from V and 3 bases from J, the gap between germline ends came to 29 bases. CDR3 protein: CASSPSPGSRFQTSKNIQYF. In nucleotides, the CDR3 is TGCGCCAGCAGCCCGTCCCCCGGGTCGAGATTTCAAACAAGCAAAAACATTCAGTACTTC.

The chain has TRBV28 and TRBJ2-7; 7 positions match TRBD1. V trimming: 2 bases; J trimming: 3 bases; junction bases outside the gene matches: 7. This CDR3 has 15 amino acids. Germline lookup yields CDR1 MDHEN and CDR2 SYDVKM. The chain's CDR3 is CASSLLGGDLYEQYF. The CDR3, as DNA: TGTGCCAGCAGTTTACTAGGGGGCGACCTCTACGAGCAGTACTTC.

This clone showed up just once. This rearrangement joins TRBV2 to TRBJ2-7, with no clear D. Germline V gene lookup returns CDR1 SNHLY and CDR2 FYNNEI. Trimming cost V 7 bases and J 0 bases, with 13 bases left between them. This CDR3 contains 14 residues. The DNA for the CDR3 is TGTGCCAGCAAGCTTGCGACAAGCTCCTACGAGCAGTACTTC. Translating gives CASKLATSSYEQYF.

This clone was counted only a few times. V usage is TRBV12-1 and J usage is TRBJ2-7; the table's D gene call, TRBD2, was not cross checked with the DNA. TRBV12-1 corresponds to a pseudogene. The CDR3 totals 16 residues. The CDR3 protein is CASSFFLQRGSYEQYF. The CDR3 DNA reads TGTGCCAGCAGCTTTTTCCTCCAGCGGGGTTCCTACGAGCAGTACTTC.

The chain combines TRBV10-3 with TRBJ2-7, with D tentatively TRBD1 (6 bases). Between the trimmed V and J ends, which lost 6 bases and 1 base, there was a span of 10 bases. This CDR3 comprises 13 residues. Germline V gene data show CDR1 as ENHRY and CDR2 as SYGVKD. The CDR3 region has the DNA TGTGCCATCAGCGGACAGAGTTCCTACGAGCAGTACTTC. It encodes CAISGQSSYEQYF.

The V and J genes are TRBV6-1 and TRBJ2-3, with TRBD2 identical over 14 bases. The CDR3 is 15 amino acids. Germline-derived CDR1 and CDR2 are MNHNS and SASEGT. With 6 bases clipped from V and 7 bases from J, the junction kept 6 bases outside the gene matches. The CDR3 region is CASSPGLAGGYTQYF. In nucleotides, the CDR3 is TGTGCCAGCAGCCCCGGACTAGCGGGGGGTTATACGCAGTATTTT.

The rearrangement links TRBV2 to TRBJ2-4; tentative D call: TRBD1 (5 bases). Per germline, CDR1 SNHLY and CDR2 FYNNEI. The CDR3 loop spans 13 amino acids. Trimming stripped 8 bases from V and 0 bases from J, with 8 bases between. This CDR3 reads CASRGQAKNIQYF. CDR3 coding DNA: TGTGCCAGCCGCGGACAAGCCAAAAACATTCAGTACTTC.

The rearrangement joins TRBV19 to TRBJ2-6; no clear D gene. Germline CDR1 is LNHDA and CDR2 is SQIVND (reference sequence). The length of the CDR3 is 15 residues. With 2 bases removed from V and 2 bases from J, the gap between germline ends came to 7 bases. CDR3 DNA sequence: TGTGCCAGTAGTATACTCGCGCCTGGGGCCAACGTCCTGACTTTC. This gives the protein CASSILAPGANVLTF.

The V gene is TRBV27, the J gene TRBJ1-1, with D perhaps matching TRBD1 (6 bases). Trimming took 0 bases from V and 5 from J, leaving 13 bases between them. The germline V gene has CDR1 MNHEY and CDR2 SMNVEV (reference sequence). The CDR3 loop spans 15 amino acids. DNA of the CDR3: TGTGCCAGCAGTTTATCCAGGGGTCCTAGAACTGAAGCTTTCTTT. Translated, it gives CASSLSRGPRTEAFF.